The rows below give T cell receptor beta chains drawn from one sample of a study of cytomegalovirus exposure and HLA in healthy donors. TCRdb keeps only in-frame clones here, not all; method: immunoSEQ multiplex PCR. The repertoire holds approximately 80,000 clones, with about 60% as singletons. Material: PBMCs. Receptors originate from a middle-aged woman in good health and CMV-seropositive. Each CDR3 is given with its conserved first and last residue. The D gene is left open where the match is weak.

V gene	J gene	D gene	CDR3 protein
TRBV15	TRBJ1-5	NA	CATSSFVSGASNQPQHF
TRBV6-5	TRBJ2-3	TRBD2	CASSSGEAGNTDTQYF
TRBV10-3	TRBJ1-1	TRBD1	CANRQGVNTEAFF
TRBV6-5	TRBJ2-3	TRBD1	CASSLQGSRTDTQYF
TRBV5-1	TRBJ2-5	TRBD1	CASSLVGQGYQETQYF
TRBV27	TRBJ1-5	NA	CASSLGDSSNQPQHF
TRBV10-2	TRBJ2-7	TRBD2	CASNPAGASEQYF
TRBV10-3	TRBJ2-7	NA	CAIKASRDHEQYF
TRBV6-6	TRBJ2-3	TRBD1	CASRVRGLVDTQYF
TRBV21-1	TRBJ1-2	NA	CASSKDTGDHGYTF
TRBV7-2	TRBJ2-7	TRBD2	CASSGEGTSGSWYEQYF
TRBV4-2	TRBJ2-3	TRBD2	CASRGLAGDTQYF
TRBV6-5	TRBJ1-3	TRBD1	CASSSTGAGNTIYF
TRBV2	TRBJ2-2	NA	CASSLDFTGELFF
TRBV27	TRBJ1-1	NA	CASSFVRGTEAFF
TRBV18	TRBJ2-5	NA	CASSLYRDPTQETQYF
TRBV10-3	TRBJ2-5	NA	CAIRAGSQETQYF
TRBV10-2	TRBJ2-2	TRBD2	CASRRGAGVNTGELFF